The present TCR beta chain was sequenced within a study of blood T cell repertoires in COVID-19. This clone was found once. Sequencing used immunoSEQ multiplex PCR; TCRdb keeps in-frame clones, though not all of them. The table includes 88,000 or so clones, around 88% detected once. The CDR3 spans 14 residues. Germline V CDR1 and CDR2: SGHRS, YFSETQ. Germline trimming cut 4 bases from V and 6 bases from J; bases unmatched to any gene: 9. The V gene is TRBV5-1, the J gene TRBJ2-7; 8 bases line up with TRBD1. This receptor was identified in a man in his 60s with acute or convalescent COVID-19. The sequencing input was peripheral blood. The CDR3 sequence: CASSPGQVQGEQYF. The CDR3 nucleotides read TGCGCCAGCAGCCCGGGACAGGTGCAAGGCGAGCAGTACTTC.